The entry that follows covers one T cell receptor (beta chain) sequence. Its antigen is currently unknown. V trimming: 4 bases; J trimming: 4 bases; junction bases outside the gene matches: 5. This CDR3 region has 15 residues. The germline gives CDR1 LNHDA, CDR2 SQIVND (reference sequence). This specimen comes from a study of Tregs in tolerant kidney transplant recipients. Profiled with immunoSEQ multiplex PCR; TCRdb holds only in-frame clones, not every one. The sample yields some 110,000 clones, 85% to 95% seen once. Study results and caveats: Tregs expanded with activated donor B cells seemed most donor-specific. This study did not directly address biological reproducibility.

The rearrangement uses TRBV19 and TRBJ2-2; TRBD1 matches at 8 bases. The source is a human donor in good health. Sequenced sample: CD4+ T cells from blood. The chain's CDR3 is CASSTGTGTTGELFF. The CDR3 nucleotides are TGTGCCAGTAGTACGGGGACAGGAACCACCGGGGAGCTGTTTTTT.